One sample yielded the 4 T cell receptor beta chains listed below, sequenced in a study of cytomegalovirus exposure and HLA in healthy donors. The primer mix had 60 Vbeta and 13 Jbeta primers. Clones were sequenced by immunoSEQ multiplex PCR, and TCRdb holds only the in-frame ones, with some missing. The sample includes 95,000 to 100,000 clones, roughly three quarters of them seen just once. Sequenced: PBMCs. Receptors originate from an older woman in good health and CMV-seronegative.

This clone has more than one count but fewer than ten. This chain links TRBV7-6 with TRBJ1-6; 10 bases match TRBD1. The CDR3 totals 16 residues. Germline CDR1 SGHVS, CDR2 FNYEAQ. The V and J ends lost 5 bases and 8 bases, in that order; junction bases with no gene match: 9. In DNA, the CDR3 is TGTGCCAGCAGCCGAGGGACAGGGGACGTGTATTCACCCCTCCACTTT. Its protein product is CASSRGTGDVYSPLHF.

The chain links TRBV4-3 to TRBJ1-1; a possible D gene is TRBD1 (6 bases). V lost 3 bases and J 1 base, leaving 12 bases between the germline ends. The germline CDR1 and CDR2 sequences are LGHNA and YSLEER. The CDR3 contains 15 residues. The CDR3 loop is CASSHGRGGNTEAFF. The CDR3 nucleotides read TGCGCCAGCAGCCACGGTAGGGGGGGGAACACTGAAGCTTTCTTT.

This clone occurred once. The rearrangement uses TRBV7-9 and TRBJ2-3; the D gene is possibly TRBD2 (6 bases). The ends were cut back, 8 bases at V and 1 base at J, with 16 bases in the middle. Germline values: CDR1 SEHNR, CDR2 FQNEAQ (reference sequence). This CDR3 is 15 amino acids long. The CDR3 spells CASEAAGGGTDTQYF. DNA of the CDR3: TGTGCCAGCGAGGCAGCGGGCGGAGGCACAGATACGCAGTATTTT.

V usage is TRBV15 and J usage is TRBJ2-1; 10 positions match TRBD2. V lost 0 bases to trimming and J lost 4 bases; unmatched junction nucleotides: 0. CDR1 is LNHNV and CDR2 is YYDKDF in the germline V gene (reference sequence). The CDR3 has 15 amino acids. CDR3: CATSREGLAYNEQFF. The CDR3, as DNA: TGTGCCACCAGCAGAGAGGGACTAGCGTACAATGAGCAGTTCTTC.